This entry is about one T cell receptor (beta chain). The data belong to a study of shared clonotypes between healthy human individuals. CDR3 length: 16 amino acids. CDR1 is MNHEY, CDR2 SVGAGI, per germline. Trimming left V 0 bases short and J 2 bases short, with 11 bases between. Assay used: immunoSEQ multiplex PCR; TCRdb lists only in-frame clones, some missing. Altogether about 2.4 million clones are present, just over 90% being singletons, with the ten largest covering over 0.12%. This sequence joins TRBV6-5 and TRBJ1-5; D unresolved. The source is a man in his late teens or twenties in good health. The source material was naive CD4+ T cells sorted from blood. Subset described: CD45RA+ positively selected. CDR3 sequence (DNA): TGTGCCAGCAGTTACTCGAGATTGCCGGGCAATCAGCCCCAGCATTTT. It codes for CASSYSRLPGNQPQHF.